This T cell receptor beta chain was observed in a study of blood T cells in healthy people across ages. Study-level results: Any conclusive comparison of naive versus antigen-experienced cells was prevented by using unsorted PBMCs. From one million sequenced T cells, diversity estimates were lower bounds.

Next came a second PCR, run for roughly 6 to 11 cycles, which used a sample-barcoded 5' primer along with a J-beta primer mix. TCRdb ran MiXCR on the 5' RACE reads and lists one entry per CDR3 protein. The table records over 600,000 distinct CDR3 sequences, 40% to 45% of them present only once. Ten or more counts support this clonotype. Its antigen is unidentified. The study recruited healthy Caucasian donors from Russia who were aged about 6 to 95. Per germline, CDR1 KGHSY and CDR2 FQNENV. The CDR3 extends over 16 amino acids. V lost 5 bases and J lost 12; bases outside the gene matches: 11. Sequences were obtained from blood. This TCR was sampled from a man of 80 years or more in good health. The chain recombines TRBV16 with TRBJ2-1; 15 nucleotides align to TRBD2. The CDR3 DNA reads TGTGCCAGCAGCGCTACCGGGACTAGCGGGGGGACCCCGCAGTTCTTC. It is translated as CASSATGTSGGTPQFF.